These 25 T cell receptor beta chains were sequenced from one sample in a study of T cell changes during pregnancy in multiple sclerosis. Profiled with immunoSEQ multiplex PCR; TCRdb holds only in-frame clones, not every one. The data hold roughly 63,000 clones, with 93% observed a single time. The sample here was CD8+ T cells from peripheral blood mononuclear cells, taken in the second trimester of pregnancy. These receptors came from a female donor with multiple sclerosis, enrolled in a pregnancy study.

The V gene is TRBV4-3, the J gene TRBJ1-5, with a weak D call TRBD1 (5 bases). V was pared by 4 bases and J by 5 bases, with 15 bases between. The CDR3 length is 15 residues. Per germline, CDR1 LGHNA and CDR2 YSLEER. The CDR3 bases are TGCGCCAGCAGCCGGTCGAACAGGCGAGATCAGCCCCAGCATTTT. Residues: CASSRSNRRDQPQHF.

The chain is built from TRBV7-3 and TRBJ2-1; 7 bases agree with TRBD2. From germline, CDR1 is SGHTA and CDR2 FQGTGA. The CDR3 contains 14 residues. The V segment lost 9 bases and the J segment 6 bases; nucleotides outside the gene matches: 11. DNA of the CDR3: TGTGCCAGTTCGCTAGCGGACGGGATCAATGAGCAGTTCTTC. It is translated as CASSLADGINEQFF.

In its sample, this clone was seen once. The V gene is TRBV5-1, the J gene TRBJ2-5; D unclear. The V end lost 0 bases, the J end lost 0 bases, and 6 bases lay between the germline ends. The CDR3 runs 14 residues. Germline CDR1 and CDR2: SGHRS and YFSETQ. Here the CDR3 reads CASSLESYQETQYF. The CDR3 DNA reads TGCGCCAGCAGCTTGGAATCTTACCAAGAGACCCAGTACTTC.

The V and J genes are TRBV5-1 and TRBJ2-1; 11 bases agree with TRBD2. This CDR3 has 15 amino acids. Germline values: CDR1 SGHRS, CDR2 YFSETQ. The trim removed 3 bases at V and 9 bases at J, leaving 8 bases unmatched. CDR3 in amino acids: CASSWGLAVIPEQFF. In DNA form, the CDR3 reads TGCGCCAGCAGCTGGGGACTAGCGGTTATTCCTGAGCAGTTCTTC. Together with reference TRBV5-1 and TRBJ2-1, the CDR3 gives the full variable domain: KAGVTQTPRYLIKTRGQQVTLSCSPISGHRSVSWYQQTPGQGLQFLFEYFSETQRNKGNFPGRFSGRQFSNSRSEMNVSTLELGDSALYLCASSWGLAVIPEQFFGPGTRLTVL.

The gene calls are TRBV5-4 and TRBJ1-2, with TRBD1 matching 8 bases. This CDR3 region has 13 residues. Germline V gene data show CDR1 as SGHNT and CDR2 as YYREEE (reference sequence). Trimming cost V 3 bases and J 8 bases; bases outside gene matches: 6. The CDR3 loop is CASSWSGGGGYTF. The CDR3 bases are TGTGCCAGCAGCTGGTCAGGGGGCGGCGGCTACACCTTC.

V usage is TRBV7-9 and J usage is TRBJ2-5; D remains unclear. The CDR3 runs 12 residues. Germline V gene lookup returns CDR1 SEHNR and CDR2 FQNEAQ (reference sequence). V was cut by 1 base and J by 4 bases, with 4 bases left in between. CDR3 protein: CASSLGRETQYF. The DNA of the CDR3 is TGTGCCAGCAGCTTAGGTCGAGAGACCCAGTACTTC.

A word on this clone: Other DNA sequences from this sample encode an identical CDR3 as well. The V call is TRBV19, the J call TRBJ1-5; D possibly corresponds to TRBD1 (6 bases). Germline-derived CDR1 and CDR2 are LNHDA and SQIVND (reference sequence). The CDR3 loop spans 15 amino acids. V gave up 5 bases and J gave up 5 bases, with 16 bases separating them. The CDR3 DNA sequence: TGTGCCAGTAGTCGGGGGGGCGACATCTATCAGCCCCAGCATTTT. Encoded protein: CASSRGGDIYQPQHF.

This clone was picked up one time. The CDR3 nucleotides are TGTGCCAGCAGTTTACTAGGGGGACGGGACTACAATGAGCAGTTCTTC. Translation: CASSLLGGRDYNEQFF. V and J are TRBV27 and TRBJ2-1, with D possibly matching TRBD1 (6 bases). The germline V gene encodes CDR1 MNHEY and CDR2 SMNVEV (reference sequence). The CDR3 extends over 16 amino acids. Between the trimmed V and J ends, which lost 2 bases and 3 bases, there was a span of 14 bases.

The chain employs TRBV5-8 and TRBJ2-7; 9 bases align to TRBD1. The junction had 12 bases not matched to a gene; V was cut back by 4 bases and J by 7 bases. This CDR3 is built from 15 residues. Germline CDR1 reads SGHTS; CDR2 reads YDEGEE. The CDR3 reads CASSATGTGTGEQYF. In DNA form, the CDR3 reads TGTGCCAGCAGCGCAACCGGGACAGGGACTGGAGAGCAGTACTTC.

V usage is TRBV19 and J usage is TRBJ2-7; 9 bases fit TRBD2. Germline CDR1 is LNHDA and CDR2 is SQIVND (reference sequence). This CDR3 spans 15 amino acids. V lost 8 bases, J lost 0 bases, and 8 bases stayed unmatched. The CDR3 DNA reads as TGTGCCAGTGCCCCCAGCGGGAGGACCTCCTACGAGCAGTACTTC. This gives the protein CASAPSGRTSYEQYF.

This sequence joins TRBV4-1 and TRBJ1-3, with D possibly TRBD1 on 6 matching bases. V lost 4 bases and J lost 4, with 11 bases in between. Germline CDR1 reads MGHRA; CDR2 reads YSYEKL. This CDR3 comprises 14 residues. CDR3 DNA: TGCGCCAGCAGCCCACAGGGTTTGGGAAACACCATATATTTT. Translating it yields CASSPQGLGNTIYF.

The chain combines TRBV4-2 with TRBJ2-7; TRBD2 might be the D (5 bases). Germline loops: CDR1 LGHNA, CDR2 YNFKEQ. The CDR3 runs 14 residues. V lost 2 bases to trimming and J lost 2 bases, with 10 bases between them. The CDR3 spells CASSQPGKTYEQYF. Here the CDR3 DNA reads TGTGCCAGCAGCCAACCGGGGAAGACCTACGAGCAGTACTTC.

V and J are TRBV27 and TRBJ2-1, with 14 nucleotides matching TRBD2. The CDR3 sequence is 15 residues long. Germline V lookup: CDR1 MNHEY, CDR2 SMNVEV (reference sequence). The V gene end was trimmed by 7 bases and the J gene end by 6 bases; junction bases not matched to a gene: 5. CDR3 loop: CASTPGTSGGNEQFF. CDR3 in DNA: TGTGCCAGCACTCCCGGGACTAGCGGGGGCAATGAGCAGTTCTTC.

Only one count was recorded for this clone. This chain connects TRBV7-8 to TRBJ1-4, with 8 bases fitting TRBD1. The V segment lost 0 bases and the J segment 0 bases; nucleotides outside the gene matches: 6. Germline assignment: CDR1 SGHVS and CDR2 FQNEAQ. The CDR3 is 18 amino acids. Here the CDR3 DNA reads TGTGCCAGCAGCTTAGCTACGGACAGGGAAACAACTAATGAAAAACTGTTTTTT. Its protein is CASSLATDRETTNEKLFF.

The J gene is TRBJ2-3, the V gene TRBV27; 8 bases line up with TRBD1. The CDR3 contains 15 residues. V trimming: 4 bases; J trimming: 0 bases; junction bases outside the gene matches: 3. Germline CDR1 and CDR2: MNHEY and SMNVEV (reference sequence). This CDR3 reads CASSSRDRSTDTQYF. The CDR3 bases are TGTGCCAGCAGTTCGCGGGACAGGAGCACAGATACGCAGTATTTT.

This clone was seen a handful of times. The chain is built from TRBV28 and TRBJ1-1; D ambiguous. Between the trimmed V and J ends, which lost 4 bases and 0 bases, there was a span of 6 bases. Germline V gene lookup returns CDR1 MDHEN and CDR2 SYDVKM. The CDR3 spans 13 residues. CDR3 sequence: CASSYTLNTEAFF. CDR3 DNA sequence: TGTGCCAGCAGTTATACTCTGAACACTGAAGCTTTCTTT. Using reference TRBV28 and TRBJ1-1 for the parts outside the CDR3, the full variable domain is DVKVTQSSRYLVKRTGEKVFLECVQDMDHENMFWYRQDPGLGLRLIYFSYDVKMKEKGDIPEGYSVSREKKERFSLILESASTNQTSMYLCASSYTLNTEAFFGQGTRLTVV.

The chain carries TRBV29-1 and TRBJ1-3; 7 nucleotides align to TRBD1. V trimming: 1 base; J trimming: 0 bases; junction bases outside the gene matches: 6. CDR1 SQVTM and CDR2 ANQGSEA come from the germline V gene. This CDR3 region has 16 residues. Here the CDR3 DNA reads TGCAGCGTTGAAGGGGTGGACAGGACCTCTGGAAACACCATATATTTT. Amino acids: CSVEGVDRTSGNTIYF.

J is TRBJ2-7 and V is TRBV7-9; the D is unclear. The CDR3 spans 14 residues. CDR1 and CDR2 (germline): SEHNR, FQNEAQ (reference sequence). Trimming cost V 1 base and J 1 base, with 8 bases left between them. CDR3 loop: CASSLVGASYEQYF. CDR3 DNA: TGTGCCAGCAGCTTAGTAGGAGCTTCCTACGAGCAGTACTTC.

Only one count was recorded for this clone. This sequence joins TRBV7-9 and TRBJ2-5, with a possible D match to TRBD1 (6 bases). V shed 5 bases and J shed 0 bases, with 13 bases lying between them. Germline-derived CDR1 and CDR2 are SEHNR and FQNEAQ (reference sequence). The length of the CDR3 is 15 residues. CDR3 loop: CASSHHHRDQETQYF. The CDR3 DNA is TGTGCCAGCAGCCATCATCACAGGGACCAAGAGACCCAGTACTTC. The full variable domain, rest sourced from reference TRBV7-9 and TRBJ2-5, is DTGVSQNPRHKITKRGQNVTFRCDPISEHNRLYWYRQTLGQGPEFLTYFQNEAQLEKSRLLSDRFSAERPKGSFSTLEIQRTEQGDSAMYLCASSHHHRDQETQYFGPGTRLLVL.

The sample holds one count of this clone. CDR3 sequence (DNA): TGTGCCAGCAGCCCGGGGTGGGGGAGGGCCGAAGAGCAGTACTTC. Amino acids: CASSPGWGRAEEQYF. V usage is TRBV4-2 and J usage is TRBJ2-7; 7 bases match TRBD2. J lost 7 bases, V lost 4 bases, and 13 bases had no gene match. CDR1 LGHNA and CDR2 YNFKEQ come from the germline V gene. The CDR3 runs to 15 residues.

CDR3 sequence reads: CASSLTGTDSYNEQFF. In DNA form, the CDR3 reads TGTGCCAGCAGTCTAACCGGGACAGACTCCTACAATGAGCAGTTCTTC. J is TRBJ2-1 and V is TRBV4-2; 7 bases are a match to TRBD1. Germline loops: CDR1 LGHNA, CDR2 YNFKEQ. The CDR3 length is 16 residues. The junction had 8 bases not matched to a gene; V was cut back by 6 bases and J by 0 bases.

This clone was seen more than once but under ten times. The chain joins TRBV6-4 to TRBJ1-6; tentative D call: TRBD1 (5 bases). This CDR3 is built from 13 residues. V lost 4 bases and J lost 9, with 10 bases in between. In germline, CDR1 is MRHNA, CDR2 SNTAGT. The CDR3 DNA sequence: TGTGCCAGCAGTGCTACCCAGGGTTCACCCCTCCACTTT. This gives the protein CASSATQGSPLHF.

J is TRBJ2-3 and V is TRBV2; D might be TRBD1 (6 bases). CDR1 and CDR2 (germline): SNHLY, FYNNEI. The CDR3 sequence is 18 residues long. The V gene lost 6 bases and the J gene lost 0 bases, with 22 bases spanning the gap. CDR3 sequence (DNA): TGTGCCAGCAGGGGTACAGGGTATGTGGCCAATAGCACAGATACGCAGTATTTT. It translates to CASRGTGYVANSTDTQYF.

The rearrangement joins TRBV19 to TRBJ2-2; 9 bases are shared with TRBD2. Trimming removed 1 base from V and 6 bases from J; junction bases left unmatched: 12. Germline V lookup: CDR1 LNHDA, CDR2 SQIVND (reference sequence). The CDR3 is 18 amino acids. The CDR3 sequence: CASSIGLPSGEDPGELFF. CDR3 nucleotide sequence: TGTGCCAGTAGTATAGGGTTACCTAGCGGGGAGGACCCCGGGGAGCTGTTTTTT.

This chain links TRBV27 with TRBJ2-5, with D possibly matching TRBD2 (6 bases). V was cut by 3 bases and J by 2 bases, with 10 bases left in between. CDR3 length: 14 amino acids. Per germline, CDR1 MNHEY and CDR2 SMNVEV (reference sequence). CDR3 nucleotides: TGTGCCAGCAGTTTGGGGGGTCGACAAGAGACCCAGTACTTC. This encodes CASSLGGRQETQYF.